This note documents a single T cell receptor beta chain sequence. Germline CDR1 reads SGHTA; CDR2 reads FQGNSA. The CDR3 extends over 16 amino acids. The V and J ends lost 1 base and 0 bases, in that order; junction bases with no gene match: 2. The data originate from a study of T cell changes during pregnancy in multiple sclerosis. Here immunoSEQ multiplex PCR was the method, and the copy in TCRdb shows in-frame clones only, minus some. The sample consists of over 90,000 clones, 75% to 95% of them appearing once. This specimen was peripheral blood, taken before pregnancy. The TCR originated in a female donor with multiple sclerosis, enrolled in a pregnancy study. This chain connects TRBV7-2 to TRBJ2-3, with 9 bases aligning to TRBD1. As DNA, the CDR3 is TGTGCCAGCAGCTTAGGACAGGGGGAGAGCACAGATACGCAGTATTTT. Translation: CASSLGQGESTDTQYF.